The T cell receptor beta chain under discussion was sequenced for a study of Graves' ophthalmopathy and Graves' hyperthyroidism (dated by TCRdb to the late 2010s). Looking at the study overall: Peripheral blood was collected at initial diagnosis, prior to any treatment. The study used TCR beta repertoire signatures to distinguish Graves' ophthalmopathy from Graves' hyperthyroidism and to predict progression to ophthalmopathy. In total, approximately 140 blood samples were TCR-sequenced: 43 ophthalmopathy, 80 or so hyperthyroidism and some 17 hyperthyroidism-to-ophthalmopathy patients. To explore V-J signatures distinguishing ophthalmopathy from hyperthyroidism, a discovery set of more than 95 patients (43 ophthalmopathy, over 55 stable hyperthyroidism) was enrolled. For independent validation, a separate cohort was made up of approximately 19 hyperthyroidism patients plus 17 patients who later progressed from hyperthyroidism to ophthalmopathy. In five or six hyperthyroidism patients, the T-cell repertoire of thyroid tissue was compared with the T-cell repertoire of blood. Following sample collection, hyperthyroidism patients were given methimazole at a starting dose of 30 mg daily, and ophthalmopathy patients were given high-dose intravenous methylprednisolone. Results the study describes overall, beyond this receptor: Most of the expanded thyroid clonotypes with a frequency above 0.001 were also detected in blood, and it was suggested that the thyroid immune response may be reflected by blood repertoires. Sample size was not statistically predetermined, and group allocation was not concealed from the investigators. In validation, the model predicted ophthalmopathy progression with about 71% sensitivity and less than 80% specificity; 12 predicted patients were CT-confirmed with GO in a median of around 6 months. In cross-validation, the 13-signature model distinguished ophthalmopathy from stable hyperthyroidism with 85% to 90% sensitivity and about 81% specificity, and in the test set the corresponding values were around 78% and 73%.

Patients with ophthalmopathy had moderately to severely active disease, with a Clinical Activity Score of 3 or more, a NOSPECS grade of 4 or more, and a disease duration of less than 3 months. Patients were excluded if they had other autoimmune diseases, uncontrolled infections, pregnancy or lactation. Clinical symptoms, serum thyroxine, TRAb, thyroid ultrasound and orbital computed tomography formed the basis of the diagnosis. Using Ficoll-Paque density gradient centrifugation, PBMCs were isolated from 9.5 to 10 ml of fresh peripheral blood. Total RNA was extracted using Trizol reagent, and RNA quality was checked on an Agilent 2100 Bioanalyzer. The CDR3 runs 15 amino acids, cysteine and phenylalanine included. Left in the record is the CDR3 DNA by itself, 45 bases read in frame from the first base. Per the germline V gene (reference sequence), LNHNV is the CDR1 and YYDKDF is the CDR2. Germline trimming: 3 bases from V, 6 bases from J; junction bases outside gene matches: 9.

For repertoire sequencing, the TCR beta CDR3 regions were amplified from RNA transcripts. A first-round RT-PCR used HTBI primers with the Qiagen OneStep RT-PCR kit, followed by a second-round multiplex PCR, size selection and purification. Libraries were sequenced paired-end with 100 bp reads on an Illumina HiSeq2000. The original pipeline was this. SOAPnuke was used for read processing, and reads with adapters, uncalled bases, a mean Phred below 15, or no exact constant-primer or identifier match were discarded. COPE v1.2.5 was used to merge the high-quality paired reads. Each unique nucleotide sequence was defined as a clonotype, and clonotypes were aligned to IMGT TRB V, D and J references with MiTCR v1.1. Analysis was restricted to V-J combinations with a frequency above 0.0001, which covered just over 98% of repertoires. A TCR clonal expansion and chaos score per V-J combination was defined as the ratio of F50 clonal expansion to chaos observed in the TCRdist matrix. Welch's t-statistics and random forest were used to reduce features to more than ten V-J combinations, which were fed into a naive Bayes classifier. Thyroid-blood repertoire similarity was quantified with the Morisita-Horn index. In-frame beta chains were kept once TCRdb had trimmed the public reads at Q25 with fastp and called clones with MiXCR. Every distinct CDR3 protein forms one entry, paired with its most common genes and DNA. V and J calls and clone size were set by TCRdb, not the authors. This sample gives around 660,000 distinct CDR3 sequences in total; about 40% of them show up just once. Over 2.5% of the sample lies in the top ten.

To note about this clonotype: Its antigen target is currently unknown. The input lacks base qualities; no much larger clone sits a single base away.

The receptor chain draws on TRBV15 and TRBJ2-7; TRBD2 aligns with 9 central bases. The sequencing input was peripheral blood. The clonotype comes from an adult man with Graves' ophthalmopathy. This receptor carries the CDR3 CATSSKLAGALEQYF. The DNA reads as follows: TGTGCCACCAGCAGCAAGTTAGCGGGAGCCCTCGAGCAGTACTTC.